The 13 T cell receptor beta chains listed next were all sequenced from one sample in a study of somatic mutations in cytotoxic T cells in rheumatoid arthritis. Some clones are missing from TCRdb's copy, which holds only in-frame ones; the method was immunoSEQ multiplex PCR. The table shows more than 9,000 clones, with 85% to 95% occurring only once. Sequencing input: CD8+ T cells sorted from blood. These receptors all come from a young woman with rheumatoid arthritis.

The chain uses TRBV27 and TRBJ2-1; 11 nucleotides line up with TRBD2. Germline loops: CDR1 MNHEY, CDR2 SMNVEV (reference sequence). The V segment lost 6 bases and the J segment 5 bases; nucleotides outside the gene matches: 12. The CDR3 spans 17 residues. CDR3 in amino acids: CASRPTQLAGVHNEQFF. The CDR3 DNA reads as TGTGCCAGCAGACCAACCCAACTAGCGGGAGTCCACAATGAGCAGTTCTTC.

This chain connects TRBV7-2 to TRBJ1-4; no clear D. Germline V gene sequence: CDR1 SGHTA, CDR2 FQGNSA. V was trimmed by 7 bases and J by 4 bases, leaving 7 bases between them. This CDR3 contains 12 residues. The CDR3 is CASTGINEKLFF. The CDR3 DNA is TGTGCCAGCACCGGGATTAATGAAAAACTGTTTTTT. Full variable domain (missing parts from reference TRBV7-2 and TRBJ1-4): GAGVSQSPSNKVTEKGKDVELRCDPISGHTALYWYRQSLGQGLEFLIYFQGNSAPDKSGLPSDRFSAERTGGSVSTLTIQRTQQEDSAVYLCASTGINEKLFFGSGTQLSVL.

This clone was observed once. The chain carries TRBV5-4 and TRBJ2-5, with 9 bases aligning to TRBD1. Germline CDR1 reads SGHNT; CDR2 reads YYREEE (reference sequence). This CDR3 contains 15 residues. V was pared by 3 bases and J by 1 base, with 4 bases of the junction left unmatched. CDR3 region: CASSYWDRVQETQYF. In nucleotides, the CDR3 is TGTGCCAGCAGCTATTGGGACAGGGTCCAAGAGACCCAGTACTTC. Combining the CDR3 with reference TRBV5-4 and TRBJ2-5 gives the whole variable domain ETGVTQSPTHLIKTRGQQVTLRCSSQSGHNTVSWYQQALGQGPQFIFQYYREEENGRGNFPPRFSGLQFPNYSSELNVNALELDDSALYLCASSYWDRVQETQYFGPGTRLLVL.

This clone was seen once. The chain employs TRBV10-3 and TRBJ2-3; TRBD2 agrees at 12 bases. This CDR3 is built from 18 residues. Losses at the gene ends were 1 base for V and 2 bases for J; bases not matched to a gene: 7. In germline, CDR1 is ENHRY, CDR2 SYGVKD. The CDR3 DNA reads TGTGCCATCAGTGAGTTTGGTCTAGCGGGAGGGTACACAGATACGCAGTATTTT. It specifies CAISEFGLAGGYTDTQYF.

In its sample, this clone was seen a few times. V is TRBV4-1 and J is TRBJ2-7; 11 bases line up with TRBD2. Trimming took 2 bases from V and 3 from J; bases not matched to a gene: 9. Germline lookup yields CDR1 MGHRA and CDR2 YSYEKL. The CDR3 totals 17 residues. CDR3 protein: CASSQRTSGLGSYEQYF. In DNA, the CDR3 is TGCGCCAGCAGCCAACGGACTAGCGGGCTTGGTAGCTACGAGCAGTACTTC.

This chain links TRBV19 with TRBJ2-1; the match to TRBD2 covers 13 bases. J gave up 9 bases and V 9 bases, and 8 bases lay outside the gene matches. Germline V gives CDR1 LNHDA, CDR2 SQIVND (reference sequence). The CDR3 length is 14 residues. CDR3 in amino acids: CASQLAGGPGEQFF. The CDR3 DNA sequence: TGTGCCAGCCAACTAGCGGGAGGGCCCGGTGAGCAGTTCTTC.

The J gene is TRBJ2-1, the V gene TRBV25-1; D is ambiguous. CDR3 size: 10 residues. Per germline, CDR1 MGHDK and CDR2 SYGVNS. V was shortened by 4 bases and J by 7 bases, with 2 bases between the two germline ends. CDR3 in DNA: TGTGCCAGCAGTGCGAATGAGCAGTTCTTC. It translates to CASSANEQFF.

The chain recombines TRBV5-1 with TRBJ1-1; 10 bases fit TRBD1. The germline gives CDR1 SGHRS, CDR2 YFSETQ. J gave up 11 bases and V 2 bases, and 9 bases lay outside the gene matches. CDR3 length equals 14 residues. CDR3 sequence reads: CASSFLRTGGSAFF. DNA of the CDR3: TGCGCCAGCAGCTTCTTACGGACAGGGGGATCGGCTTTCTTT.

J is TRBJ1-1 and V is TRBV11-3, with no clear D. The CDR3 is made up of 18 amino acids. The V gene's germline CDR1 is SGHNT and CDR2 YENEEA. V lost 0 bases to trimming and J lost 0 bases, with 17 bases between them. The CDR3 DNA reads TGTGCCAGCAGCTTAGAGGACTTAACTGGCCACTTGAACACTGAAGCTTTCTTT. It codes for CASSLEDLTGHLNTEAFF.

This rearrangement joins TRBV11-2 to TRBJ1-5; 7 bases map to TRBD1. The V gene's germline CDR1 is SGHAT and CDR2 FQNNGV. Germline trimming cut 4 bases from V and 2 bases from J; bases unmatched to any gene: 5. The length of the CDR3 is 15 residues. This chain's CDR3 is CASSSTGYGNQPQHF. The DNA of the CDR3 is TGTGCCAGCAGCTCGACAGGGTATGGCAATCAGCCCCAGCATTTT.

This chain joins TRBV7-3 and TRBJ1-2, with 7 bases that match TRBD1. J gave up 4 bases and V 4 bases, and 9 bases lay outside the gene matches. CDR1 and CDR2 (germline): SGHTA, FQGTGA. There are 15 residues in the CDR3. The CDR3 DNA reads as TGTGCCAGCAGCTCGACAGGGATCTTGGGCTATGGCTACACCTTC. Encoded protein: CASSSTGILGYGYTF.

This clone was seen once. The CDR3 nucleotides read TGTGCCAGCAGCCCGACAGGGAACCCTCCCTACGAGCAGTACTTC. Translation gives CASSPTGNPPYEQYF. This chain links TRBV28 with TRBJ2-7; the match to TRBD1 covers 7 bases. Germline V gene lookup returns CDR1 MDHEN and CDR2 SYDVKM. The trim removed 6 bases at V and 2 bases at J, leaving 10 bases unmatched. The length of the CDR3 is 15 residues.

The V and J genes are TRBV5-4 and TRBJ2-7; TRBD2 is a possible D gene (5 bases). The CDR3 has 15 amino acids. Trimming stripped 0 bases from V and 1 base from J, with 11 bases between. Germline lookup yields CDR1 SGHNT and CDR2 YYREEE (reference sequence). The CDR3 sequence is CASSLGEPASYEQYF. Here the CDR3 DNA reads TGTGCCAGCAGCTTGGGGGAGCCAGCGTCCTACGAGCAGTACTTC.